The present TCR beta chain was sequenced within a study of T cell repertoires in cytomegalovirus infection. Study background: Shared public TCR beta signatures pointed to both CMV infection and a matching HLA type. The study, taken as a whole, reports: CMV-specific TCR beta clonotypes restricted by HLA-C dominated the ex vivo response. People with CMV and the relevant HLA were identified by cumulative public TCR beta family frequency.

Ten or more counts support this clonotype. Antigen unknown. From the reads, TCRdb called clonotypes with MiXCR, one entry per CDR3 protein. The top ten hold about 6.3% of the sample, which has about 250,000 distinct CDR3 sequences, 6.5% seen once. The germline CDR1 and CDR2 sequences are SGHTA and FQGNSA. Trimming removed 2 bases from V and 4 bases from J; junction bases left unmatched: 1. This CDR3 has 14 amino acids. This clonotype was obtained from a human donor in good health (CMV status not recorded). Some clones in this sample may be carry-over from other donors' samples. The sequenced material came from PBMCs. The V call is TRBV7-2, the J call TRBJ1-1, with TRBD1 matching 10 bases. The CDR3 sequence: CASSLRTGGTEAFF. The DNA of the CDR3 is TGTGCCAGCAGCTTAAGGACAGGGGGCACTGAAGCTTTCTTT. Combining the CDR3 with reference TRBV7-2 and TRBJ1-1 gives the whole variable domain GAGVSQSPSNKVTEKGKDVELRCDPISGHTALYWYRQSLGQGLEFLIYFQGNSAPDKSGLPSDRFSAERTGGSVSTLTIQRTQQEDSAVYLCASSLRTGGTEAFFGQGTRLTVV.